These T cell receptor beta chains were read from a single sample in a study of blood T cell repertoires in COVID-19. Using immunoSEQ multiplex PCR, the repertoire was profiled, and TCRdb retains in-frame clones only, with some absent. The sample has about 400,000 clones; nearly 90% are singletons. The source material was PBMCs or T cells enriched from blood (not recorded which). These receptors came from a woman aged 18-29 years with acute COVID-19. The CDR3 runs from the conserved cysteine through the conserved F or W. The D gene is left open where the match is weak. Clone size appears in some rows only: once, few, many, or a class for an expanded clone.

V	J	D	size	CDR3	DNA
TRBV27	TRBJ2-5	.	.	CASSEGGTQYF	TGTGCCAGCAGCGAGGGAGGGACCCAGTACTTC
TRBV11-3	TRBJ2-2	TRBD1	.	CASRDRTGGSGELFF	TGTGCCAGCAGAGACCGGACAGGGGGCTCCGGGGAGCTGTTTTTT
TRBV7-8	TRBJ2-7	.	.	CASSLALSLDEQYF	TGTGCCAGCAGCTTAGCGTTGTCTCTTGACGAGCAGTACTTC
TRBV9	TRBJ1-2	TRBD1	.	CASSVRQDRDREDGYTF	TGTGCCAGCAGCGTAAGGCAGGACCGGGACAGGGAGGATGGCTACACCTTC
TRBV11-3	TRBJ1-1	.	.	CASSPSYRDTEAFF	TGTGCCAGCAGCCCCTCCTACAGGGACACTGAAGCTTTCTTT
TRBV7-8	TRBJ2-4	TRBD1	.	CASSSGTGPSGIQYF	TGTGCCAGCAGCTCGGGGACAGGGCCTTCGGGCATTCAGTACTTC
TRBV2	TRBJ1-3	.	few	CASSDLPTVSGNTIYF	TGTGCCAGCAGTGACCTCCCGACAGTCTCTGGAAACACCATATATTTT
TRBV5-4	TRBJ2-5	TRBD2	.	CASSEGGETQYF	TGTGCCAGCAGCGAGGGAGGGGAGACCCAGTACTTC
TRBV7-6	TRBJ2-1	TRBD2	.	CASSSRGTSGSSGGEQFF	TGTGCCAGCAGCTCGAGGGGGACTAGCGGGAGTTCAGGGGGTGAGCAGTTCTTC
TRBV2	TRBJ1-1	TRBD1	.	CATGGAYTEAFF	TGTGCCACAGGGGGCGCGTACACTGAAGCTTTCTTT
TRBV10-3	TRBJ1-6	.	.	CAISEEEENSPLHF	TGTGCCATCAGTGAGGAGGAGGAGAATTCACCCCTCCACTTT
TRBV27	TRBJ1-2	.	.	CASSSRVANYGYTF	TGTGCCAGCAGTTCCAGGGTGGCTAACTATGGCTACACCTTC
TRBV29-1	TRBJ1-2	.	.	CSVDTGSSGYTF	TGCAGCGTTGATACAGGGTCGTCCGGCTACACCTTC
TRBV27	TRBJ1-4	.	.	CASSLGWNREKLFF	TGTGCCAGCAGTTTAGGGTGGAACAGAGAAAAACTGTTTTTT
TRBV20-1	TRBJ1-1	.	.	CSATGGTEAFF	TGCAGTGCTACGGGAGGGACTGAAGCTTTCTTT
TRBV6-5	TRBJ1-1	.	.	CASSRTTTEAFF	TGTGCCAGCAGTCGGACAACAACTGAAGCTTTCTTT
TRBV21-1	TRBJ1-6	.	.	CASSKLCTGKGNSPLHF	TGTGCCAGCAGCAAGTTGTGTACAGGGAAAGGGAATTCACCCCTCCACTTT
TRBV2	TRBJ1-5	.	.	CASSEETRGPQHF	TGTGCCAGCAGTGAAGAAACGCGCGGGCCCCAGCATTTT
TRBV28	TRBJ2-2	.	few	CASSLGSGTGELFF	TGTGCCAGCAGTTTAGGGTCAGGGACCGGGGAGCTGTTTTTT
TRBV4-2	TRBJ2-2	TRBD1	.	CASSRTGTVDGELFF	TGTGCCAGCAGCCGCACCGGGACAGTGGACGGGGAGCTGTTTTTT
TRBV4-1	TRBJ1-5	TRBD1	once	CASSHTGTGIQPQHF	TGCGCCAGCAGCCACACCGGGACAGGGATTCAGCCCCAGCATTTT
TRBV7-2	TRBJ2-7	.	once	CASSLGGQEQYF	TGTGCCAGCAGCTTAGGGGGGCAGGAGCAGTACTTC
TRBV24-1	TRBJ2-1	TRBD2	.	CATSGTSGSNEQFF	TGTGCCACCAGTGGGACTAGCGGGTCCAATGAGCAGTTCTTC
TRBV7-9	TRBJ2-5	TRBD2	.	CASSFSRRGVETQYF	TGTGCCAGCAGCTTTAGTCGGCGGGGGGTAGAGACCCAGTACTTC
TRBV7-9	TRBJ1-1	.	.	CASSYYLETEAFF	TGTGCCAGCAGCTACTACCTAGAGACTGAAGCTTTCTTT
TRBV5-1	TRBJ2-7	.	.	CASSLHGGDDYEQYF	TGCGCCAGCAGCTTGCATGGCGGCGACGACTACGAGCAGTACTTC
TRBV5-1	TRBJ1-1	TRBD1	.	CASSGTGALEATEAFF	TGCGCCAGCAGTGGGACAGGGGCATTAGAGGCCACTGAAGCTTTCTTT
TRBV9	TRBJ1-3	.	.	CASSIQDYAGNTIYF	TGTGCCAGCAGCATACAGGATTACGCTGGAAACACCATATATTTT
TRBV5-1	TRBJ1-2	.	.	CASSLAGGENYGYTF	TGCGCCAGCAGCTTGGCCGGAGGGGAAAACTATGGCTACACCTTC
TRBV20-1	TRBJ2-1	.	once	CSASTLAGNEQFF	TGCAGTGCTAGTACGCTAGCTGGCAATGAGCAGTTCTTC